The next 28 T cell receptor beta chains were all read from a single sample in a study of control samples from healthy donors and cancer patients. Measured with immunoSEQ multiplex PCR; TCRdb has only the in-frame clones, and not every one. Of 75,000 to 95,000 clones in the sample, approximately 84% are singletons; the top ten hold roughly 40%. The specimen was PBMCs. The receptor set was obtained from a man between 65 and 85 years old with lung cancer.

The rearrangement joins TRBV6-2 or TRBV6-3 to TRBJ2-1, with 8 positions matching TRBD1. The CDR3 is 15 amino acids. V was pared by 5 bases and J by 3 bases, with 6 bases of the junction left unmatched. Looked up from germline, CDR1 is MNHEY and CDR2 is SVGEGT. For the CDR3, the DNA is TGTGCCAGCAGTCAACAGGGGGGCGGCTACAATGAGCAGTTCTTC. Translation: CASSQQGGGYNEQFF.

The chain joins TRBV4-1 to TRBJ2-3; D is unresolved. With 1 base removed from V and 6 bases from J, the gap between germline ends came to 2 bases. Germline loops: CDR1 MGHRA, CDR2 YSYEKL. The CDR3 sequence is 11 residues long. The CDR3, as DNA: TGCGCCAGCAGCCAAGGGGATACGCAGTATTTT. Its translation is CASSQGDTQYF.

The sample holds many counts of this clone. This chain joins TRBV5-1 and TRBJ1-6; 9 nucleotides match TRBD1. Germline V gene sequence: CDR1 SGHRS, CDR2 YFSETQ. The CDR3 consists of 15 residues. Trimming removed 3 bases from V and 10 bases from J; junction bases left unmatched: 8. The CDR3 loop reads CASSSTLGQGSPLHF. CDR3 nucleotide sequence: TGCGCCAGCAGCTCCACCCTCGGACAGGGGTCACCCCTCCACTTT.

This rearrangement joins TRBV2 to TRBJ2-3; D is undetermined. The CDR3 has 15 amino acids. Trimming shortened V by 1 base and J by 4 bases, and 12 bases separated the two germline ends. CDR1 and CDR2 from the germline V gene are SNHLY and FYNNEI. CDR3 nucleotides: TGTGCCAGCAGTGAAGTTGTCGGCGTCCCAGATACGCAGTATTTT. Residues: CASSEVVGVPDTQYF.

The chain employs TRBV7-8 and TRBJ2-3; D might be TRBD1 (5 bases). This CDR3 contains 14 residues. Germline V gene lookup returns CDR1 SGHVS and CDR2 FQNEAQ. Trimming took off 2 bases at V and 6 bases at J, with 12 bases between the two ends. CDR3 amino acids: CASSLKGILDTQYF. The CDR3 region has the DNA TGTGCCAGCAGCTTAAAGGGGATCCTGGATACGCAGTATTTT. The full variable domain, in which reference TRBV7-8 and TRBJ2-3 provide the parts outside the CDR3, is GAGVSQSPRYKVAKRGQDVALRCDPISGHVSLFWYQQALGQGPEFLTYFQNEAQLDKSGLPSDRFFAERPEGSVSTLKIQRTQQEDSAVYLCASSLKGILDTQYFGPGTRLTVL.

CDR3 in DNA: TGTGCCAGCAGTGAAGCACGGACCATGGATCCCCTCCACTTT. This codes for CASSEARTMDPLHF. This chain links TRBV6-1 with TRBJ1-6; D uncertain. Trimming removed 0 bases from V and 13 bases from J, with 13 bases in between. This CDR3 has 14 residues. Germline CDR1 MNHNS, CDR2 SASEGT.

V gene TRBV5-6 combines with J gene TRBJ2-7; 7 bases line up with TRBD1. CDR1 SGHDT and CDR2 YYEEEE come from the germline V gene. The trim removed 4 bases at V and 3 bases at J, leaving 10 bases unmatched. This CDR3 contains 15 residues. DNA for the CDR3: TGTGCCAGCAGCCATAACCAGGGACAGTACTACGAGCAGTACTTC. Protein: CASSHNQGQYYEQYF.

The J gene is TRBJ2-1, the V gene TRBV30; no firm D call. This CDR3 region has 13 residues. CDR1 is GTSNPN and CDR2 is SVGIG in the germline V gene (reference sequence). Trimming removed 0 bases from V and 3 bases from J, with 6 bases in between. DNA of the CDR3: TGTGCCTGGAGTGTACACATCTACAATGAGCAGTTCTTC. It codes for CAWSVHIYNEQFF.

This clone was detected only once. The rearrangement uses TRBV2 and TRBJ2-3; D possibly uses TRBD1 or TRBD2 (5 bases each). CDR3 length equals 13 residues. Between the trimmed V and J ends, which lost 3 bases and 8 bases, there was a span of 12 bases. The germline gives CDR1 SNHLY, CDR2 FYNNEI. CDR3 bases: TGTGCCAGCAGTGATATGGGGGAAGTTACGCAGTATTTT. Its protein product is CASSDMGEVTQYF. Full variable domain (missing parts from reference TRBV2 and TRBJ2-3): EPEVTQTPSHQVTQMGQEVILRCVPISNHLYFYWYRQILGQKVEFLVSFYNNEISEKSEIFDDQFSVERPDGSNFTLKIRSTKLEDSAMYFCASSDMGEVTQYFGPGTRLTVL.

The V gene is TRBV7-8, the J gene TRBJ2-7; D ambiguous. Trimming removed 5 bases from V and 6 bases from J, with 20 bases in between. The CDR3 loop spans 15 amino acids. Per the germline V gene, CDR1 is SGHVS and CDR2 is FQNEAQ. CDR3 bases: TGTGCCAGCAGCCCCCGGGCCCTACCCCGCTTCGAGCAGTACTTC. Protein: CASSPRALPRFEQYF.

This clone was recorded once. The germline gene is not matched at one end of the junction; a read error may be the cause. The chain couples TRBV3-1 (or the pseudogene TRBV3-2) to TRBJ2-7; 7 bases line up with TRBD2. Germline V gene lookup returns CDR1 LGHDT and CDR2 YNNKEL (reference sequence). This CDR3 region has 15 residues. As DNA, the CDR3 is TGTGCCCGCAGCCTGGGGGGGGGACGTCCCTACGAGCAGTACTTC. This codes for CARSLGGGRPYEQYF.

The V call is TRBV7-2, the J call TRBJ1-1; weak D call: TRBD1 (5 bases). The germline gives CDR1 SGHTA, CDR2 FQGNSA. This CDR3 spans 14 amino acids. V dropped 6 bases and J dropped 2 bases, with 13 bases sitting between them. CDR3 sequence: CASSQGPGNTEAFF. CDR3 bases: TGTGCCAGCAGTCAGGGTCCGGGAAACACTGAAGCTTTCTTT.

This clone has just one count. The chain has TRBV7-2 and TRBJ2-1; unclear D gene. The ends were cut back, 1 base at V and 6 bases at J, with 13 bases in the middle. The CDR3 contains 15 residues. Germline V gene sequence: CDR1 SGHTA, CDR2 FQGNSA. CDR3 in DNA: TGTGCCAGCAGCTTAGGGCTGGTCCCATCCAATGAGCAGTTCTTC. Translated: CASSLGLVPSNEQFF.

This clone was detected a few times. V usage is TRBV11-3 and J usage is TRBJ1-6, with D possibly TRBD1 on 5 matching bases. This CDR3 has 14 amino acids. Germline-derived CDR1 and CDR2 are SGHNT and YENEEA. Trimming stripped 5 bases from V and 7 bases from J, with 12 bases between. CDR3 loop: CASSLPAGNSPLHF. CDR3 bases: TGTGCCAGCAGCCTTCCCGCAGGGAATTCACCCCTCCACTTT.

CDR3 bases: TGTGCCAGTAGTGAGCGCGGCAGGGGCGGCACCGGGGAGCTGTTTTTT. Translating gives CASSERGRGGTGELFF. This rearrangement joins TRBV19 to TRBJ2-2; a possible D gene is TRBD1 (6 bases). Trimming stripped 5 bases from V and 4 bases from J, with 17 bases between. This CDR3 has 16 residues. Germline CDR1 and CDR2: LNHDA and SQIVND (reference sequence).

This rearrangement joins TRBV10-3 to TRBJ2-3; possible D gene TRBD1, 6 bases. Germline V lookup: CDR1 ENHRY, CDR2 SYGVKD. CDR3 length: 16 residues. Trimming pared 4 bases from V and 1 base from J, leaving 15 bases between. CDR3 sequence (DNA): TGTGCCATCAGTGGGTTTAAGGGGGTCGGCACAGATACGCAGTATTTT. This codes for CAISGFKGVGTDTQYF.

The CDR3 loop reads CASSLTPSSGDEQFF. The CDR3 DNA sequence: TGTGCCAGCAGTTTAACCCCCTCTAGTGGGGATGAGCAGTTCTTC. The gene calls are TRBV6-5 and TRBJ2-1; D is unresolved. V shed 4 bases and J shed 8 bases, with 18 bases lying between them. This CDR3 is built from 15 residues. The germline V gene encodes CDR1 MNHEY and CDR2 SVGAGI.

The gene calls are TRBV6-2 or TRBV6-3 and TRBJ1-4, with D unclear. CDR3 length: 13 amino acids. Trimming left V 6 bases short and J 6 bases short, with 11 bases between. Germline V gene data show CDR1 as MNHEY and CDR2 as SVGEGT. CDR3 sequence (DNA): TGTGCCAGCAGCGATTTGCGCGATGAAAAACTGTTTTTT. It translates to CASSDLRDEKLFF.

This clone was seen only once. The rearrangement uses TRBV9 and TRBJ2-3, with D possibly TRBD2 on 5 matching bases. This CDR3 comprises 15 residues. V lost 1 base and J lost 0, with 9 bases in between. Germline loops: CDR1 SGDLS, CDR2 YYNGEE. The CDR3 region is CASSVTTGSTDTQYF. The CDR3 DNA reads as TGTGCCAGCAGCGTAACGACGGGGAGCACAGATACGCAGTATTTT.

This clone occurred once. This chain uses TRBV30 with TRBJ2-2; 13 bases align to TRBD2. Trimming at V came to 1 base and at J to 2 bases, leaving 4 bases not matched to a gene. This CDR3 comprises 17 residues. Per the germline V gene, CDR1 is GTSNPN and CDR2 is SVGIG (reference sequence). The CDR3 sequence is CAWSGTSGGINTGELFF. CDR3 bases: TGTGCCTGGAGTGGGACTAGCGGGGGTATTAACACCGGGGAGCTGTTTTTT.

The rearrangement links TRBV12-5 to TRBJ2-1; tentatively, D is TRBD2 (5 bases). Germline CDR1 LGHNT, CDR2 FRNRAP. V shed 6 bases and J shed 10 bases, with 16 bases lying between them. CDR3 length equals 13 residues. CDR3 sequence reads: CASGSSMGDEQFF. Written as DNA, the CDR3 is TGTGCTAGTGGCTCCTCCATGGGAGACGAGCAGTTCTTC.

The rearrangement uses TRBV7-6 and TRBJ1-2, with a tentative D call TRBD1 (5 bases). The CDR3 runs to 13 residues. V dropped 5 bases and J dropped 8 bases, with 15 bases sitting between them. CDR1 is SGHVS, CDR2 FNYEAQ, per germline. The DNA for the CDR3 is TGTGCCAGCAGCCTAGACAGATTTGGGGGCTACACCTTC. It specifies CASSLDRFGGYTF.

The chain employs TRBV15 and TRBJ1-1, with TRBD1 matching over 10 bases. The junction had 4 bases not matched to a gene; V was cut back by 2 bases and J by 1 base. This CDR3 contains 16 residues. CDR1 LNHNV and CDR2 YYDKDF come from the germline V gene (reference sequence). The CDR3 sequence is CATSRWTGGPNTEAFF. CDR3 bases: TGTGCCACCAGCAGATGGACAGGGGGACCGAACACTGAAGCTTTCTTT.

The DNA for the CDR3 is TGTGCCACCAGTGATAACTATGGCTACACCTTC. As protein: CATSDNYGYTF. The chain combines TRBV24-1 with TRBJ1-2; D not certain. The CDR3 runs to 11 residues. The V end lost 3 bases, the J end lost 2 bases, and 0 bases lay between the germline ends. CDR1 is KGHDR, CDR2 SFDVKD, per germline.

CDR3: CASSPVDSYEQYF. The CDR3 DNA reads as TGTGCCAGCTCACCAGTGGACAGCTACGAGCAGTACTTC. The chain is built from TRBV18 and TRBJ2-7, with D tentatively TRBD1 (6 bases). Trimming took 2 bases from V and 3 from J, leaving 8 bases between them. This CDR3 has 13 amino acids. The germline gives CDR1 KGHSH, CDR2 LQKENI. Together with reference TRBV18 and TRBJ2-7, the CDR3 gives the full variable domain: NAGVMQNPRHLVRRRGQEARLRCSPMKGHSHVYWYRQLPEEGLKFMVYLQKENIIDESGMPKERFSAEFPKEGPSILRIQQVVRGDSAAYFCASSPVDSYEQYFGPGTRLTVT.

V usage is TRBV12-3 or TRBV12-4 and J usage is TRBJ2-7; D call uncertain. The CDR3 loop spans 12 amino acids. The germline V and J ends were trimmed by 8 bases and 0 bases, with 8 bases remaining between them. CDR3 DNA sequence: TGTGCCAGCGGTCCTCACTCCTACGAGCAGTACTTC. Protein product: CASGPHSYEQYF.

The gene calls are TRBV18 and TRBJ1-1, with D maybe TRBD1 (5 bases). Per the germline V gene, CDR1 is KGHSH and CDR2 is LQKENI. The CDR3 consists of 14 residues. The V and J ends lost 1 base and 5 bases respectively, with 11 bases between them. The CDR3 DNA follows: TGTGCCAGCTCACCACAGAGGGGTGATACTGAAGCTTTCTTT. It codes for CASSPQRGDTEAFF.

The chain is built from TRBV5-6 and TRBJ1-1; 8 bases fit TRBD1. This CDR3 is built from 14 residues. V dropped 3 bases and J dropped 6; count of bases not matched to a gene: 7. Germline-derived CDR1 and CDR2 are SGHDT and YYEEEE. CDR3 protein: CASSWGQASAEAFF. The DNA for the CDR3 is TGTGCCAGCAGCTGGGGACAGGCGAGCGCTGAAGCTTTCTTT.